The entry below describes one T cell receptor (beta chain). Antigen unknown. The sample comes from a study of CD8+ T cells in alopecia areata. Study results and caveats: Researchers report lesional scalp, most notably alopecia totalis/universalis, outstripped normal scalp in clonality.

TCR sequencing used cDNA made by reverse transcription of extracted RNA. Sequencing used immunoSEQ multiplex PCR; TCRdb keeps in-frame clones, though not all of them. This table has 95,000 to 110,000 clones, approximately 60% appearing once. The clonotype originates from a human donor in good health. The sequenced material came from CD4+ T cells sorted from blood.

Here the CDR3 DNA reads TGTGCCAGTAGTACCCTGGCCAGGGGAGACACTGAAGCTTTCTTT. This encodes CASSTLARGDTEAFF. This chain uses TRBV19 with TRBJ1-1; the D gene is possibly TRBD1 (6 bases). Germline CDR1 reads LNHDA; CDR2 reads SQIVND (reference sequence). The V and J ends lost 4 bases and 3 bases respectively, with 15 bases between them. CDR3 length: 15 amino acids.